The clone carrying this TCR beta chain was seen only a few times. Amplified TCR beta CDR3 regions derived from RNA transcripts. TCR CDR3 regions were first amplified by RT-PCR with HTBI primers. A single record per CDR3 protein comes from TCRdb applying MiXCR to the multiplex PCR reads. The sample lists a few hundred thousand distinct CDR3 sequences, approximately 44% occurring once. This record belongs to a study of T cells in Graves' hyperthyroidism and ophthalmopathy. Trimming removed 5 bases from V and 1 base from J; junction bases left unmatched: 6. This CDR3 comprises 14 residues. CDR1 and CDR2 (germline): DFQATT, SNEGSKA (reference sequence). Uncontrolled infection, other autoimmune disease, pregnancy and lactation each barred patients from inclusion.

The chain couples TRBV20-1 to TRBJ2-3; 7 nucleotides match TRBD2. The sequence was collected from a woman under 30 with Graves' hyperthyroidism. Input material: peripheral blood or thyroid tissue (not recorded which). The CDR3 nucleotides read TGCAGTGCTTCTAAGCGGGACGGCACAGATACGCAGTATTTT. It encodes CSASKRDGTDTQYF.